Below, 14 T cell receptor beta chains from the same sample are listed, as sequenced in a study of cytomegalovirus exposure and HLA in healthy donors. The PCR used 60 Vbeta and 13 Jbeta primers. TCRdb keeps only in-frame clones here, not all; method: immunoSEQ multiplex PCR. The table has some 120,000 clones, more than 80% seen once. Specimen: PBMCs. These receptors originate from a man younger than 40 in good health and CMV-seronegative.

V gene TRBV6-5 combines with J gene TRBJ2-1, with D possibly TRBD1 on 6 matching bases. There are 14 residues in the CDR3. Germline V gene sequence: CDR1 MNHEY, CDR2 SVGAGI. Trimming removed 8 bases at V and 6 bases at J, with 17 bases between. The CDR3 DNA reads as TGTGCCAGCTCTTTGGGGGCGCCGCCCAATGAGCAGTTCTTC. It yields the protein CASSLGAPPNEQFF.

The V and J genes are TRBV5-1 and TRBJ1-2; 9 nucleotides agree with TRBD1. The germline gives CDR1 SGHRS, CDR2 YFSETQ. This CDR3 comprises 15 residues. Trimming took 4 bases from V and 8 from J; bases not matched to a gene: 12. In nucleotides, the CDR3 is TGCGCCAGCAGCCCCAACCCCGGGACAGGGTACGGCTACACCTTC. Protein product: CASSPNPGTGYGYTF.

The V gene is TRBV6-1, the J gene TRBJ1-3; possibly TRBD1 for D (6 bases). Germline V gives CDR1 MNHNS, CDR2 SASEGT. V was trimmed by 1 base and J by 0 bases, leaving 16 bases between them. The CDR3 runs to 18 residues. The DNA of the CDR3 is TGTGCCAGCAGTGAAGTACACAGGGCTTTCGACTCTGGAAACACCATATATTTT. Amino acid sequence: CASSEVHRAFDSGNTIYF.

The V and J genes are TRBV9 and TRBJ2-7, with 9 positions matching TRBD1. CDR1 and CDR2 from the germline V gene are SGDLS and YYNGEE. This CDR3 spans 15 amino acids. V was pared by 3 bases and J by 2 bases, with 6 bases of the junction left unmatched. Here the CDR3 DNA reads TGTGCCAGCAGCGCGGGACAGGGCGTCCCCTACGAGCAGTACTTC. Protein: CASSAGQGVPYEQYF.

In DNA form, the CDR3 reads TGTGCCAGCAGTTACTCGGACCGGGAATGGTACGAGCAGTACTTC. It specifies CASSYSDREWYEQYF. The chain employs TRBV6-6 and TRBJ2-7; a weak D match, TRBD2 (5 bases). V lost 0 bases and J lost 4, with 13 bases in between. The CDR3 extends over 15 amino acids. Germline V CDR1 and CDR2: MNHNY, SVGAGI (reference sequence).

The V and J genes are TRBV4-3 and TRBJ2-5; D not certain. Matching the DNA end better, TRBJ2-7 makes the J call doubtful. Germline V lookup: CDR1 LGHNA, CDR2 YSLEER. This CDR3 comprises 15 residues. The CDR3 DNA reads TGCGCCAGCAGCCAAGGGAGCGCTGTCTCCTACGAGCAGTACTTC. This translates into CASSQGSAVSYEQYF.

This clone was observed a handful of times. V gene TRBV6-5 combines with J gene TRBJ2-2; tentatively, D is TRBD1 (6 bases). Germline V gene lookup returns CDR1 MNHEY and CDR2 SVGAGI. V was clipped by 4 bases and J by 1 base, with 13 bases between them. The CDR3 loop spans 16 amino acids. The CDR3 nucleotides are TGTGCCAGCAGTTCATCCCCGGGACAGAACACCGGGGAGCTGTTTTTT. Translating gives CASSSSPGQNTGELFF.

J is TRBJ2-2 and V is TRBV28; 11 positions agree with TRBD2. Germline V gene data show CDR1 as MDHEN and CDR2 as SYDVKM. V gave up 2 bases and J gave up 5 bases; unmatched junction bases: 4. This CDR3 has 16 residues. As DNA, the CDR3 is TGTGCCAGCAGTTTAGCGGCTAGCGGGAGGACCGGGGAGCTGTTTTTT. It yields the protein CASSLAASGRTGELFF.

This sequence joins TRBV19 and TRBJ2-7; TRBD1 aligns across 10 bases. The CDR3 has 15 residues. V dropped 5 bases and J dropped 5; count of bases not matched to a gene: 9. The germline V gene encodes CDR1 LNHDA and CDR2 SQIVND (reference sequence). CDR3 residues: CASSRTGGTNHEQYF. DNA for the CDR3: TGTGCCAGTAGTCGGACAGGGGGTACCAACCACGAGCAGTACTTC.

The CDR3 nucleotides read TGTGCCAGCAGCGAAAGGACTAGCGGACGGAATGAGCAGTTCTTC. It specifies CASSERTSGRNEQFF. V is TRBV9 and J is TRBJ2-1; 10 bases align to TRBD2. In germline, CDR1 is SGDLS, CDR2 YYNGEE. This CDR3 is 15 amino acids long. Germline trimming cut 3 bases from V and 7 bases from J; bases unmatched to any gene: 7.

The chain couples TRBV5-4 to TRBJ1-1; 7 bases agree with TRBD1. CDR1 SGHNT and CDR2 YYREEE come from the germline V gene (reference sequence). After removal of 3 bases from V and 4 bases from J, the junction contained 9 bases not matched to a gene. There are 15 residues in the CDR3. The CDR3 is CASSSINRDSTEAFF. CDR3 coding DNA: TGTGCCAGCAGCTCCATAAATCGGGACAGCACTGAAGCTTTCTTT. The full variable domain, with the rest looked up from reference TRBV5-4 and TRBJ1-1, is ETGVTQSPTHLIKTRGQQVTLRCSSQSGHNTVSWYQQALGQGPQFIFQYYREEENGRGNFPPRFSGLQFPNYSSELNVNALELDDSALYLCASSSINRDSTEAFFGQGTRLTVV.

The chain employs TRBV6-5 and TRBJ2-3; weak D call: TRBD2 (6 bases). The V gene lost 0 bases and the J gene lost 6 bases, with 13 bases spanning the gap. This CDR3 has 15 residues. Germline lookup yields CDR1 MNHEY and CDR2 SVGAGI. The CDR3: CASSYSGTPSDTQYF. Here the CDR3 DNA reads TGTGCCAGCAGTTACTCCGGGACTCCATCCGATACGCAGTATTTT.

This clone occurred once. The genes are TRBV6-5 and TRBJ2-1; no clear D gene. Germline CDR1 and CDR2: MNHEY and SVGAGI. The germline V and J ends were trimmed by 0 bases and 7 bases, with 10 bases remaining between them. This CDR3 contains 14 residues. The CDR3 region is CASSYSTLRNEQFF. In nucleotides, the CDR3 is TGTGCCAGCAGTTACTCGACGTTGAGGAATGAGCAGTTCTTC.

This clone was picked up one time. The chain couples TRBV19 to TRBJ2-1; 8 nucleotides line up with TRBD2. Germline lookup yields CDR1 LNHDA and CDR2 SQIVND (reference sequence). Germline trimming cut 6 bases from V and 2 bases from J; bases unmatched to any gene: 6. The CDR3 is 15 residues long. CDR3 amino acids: CASSLGGRTYNEQFF. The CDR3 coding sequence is TGTGCCAGTAGCTTGGGCGGGAGGACCTACAATGAGCAGTTCTTC.